Below, 30 T cell receptor beta chains from the same sample are listed, as sequenced in a study of OX40 agonist ivuxolimab in advanced cancers. The repertoire was sequenced with immunoSEQ multiplex PCR; TCRdb's copy has only in-frame clones and lacks some. The table has around 70,000 clones, approximately 87% seen once. The source was CD4+ or CD8+ T cells sorted from blood, collected in a trial of the OX40 agonist ivuxolimab. The receptors come from an adult with an advanced solid tumor such as melanoma, head and neck, liver or kidney cancer.

This sequence joins TRBV7-1 and TRBJ1-5, with TRBD1 identical over 7 bases. TRBV7-1 is known as an ORF, though its function is uncertain. This CDR3 spans 14 amino acids. With 4 bases clipped from V and 3 bases from J, the junction kept 3 bases outside the gene matches. This CDR3 is CASSWGQYNQPQHF. The CDR3 DNA is TGTGCCAGCAGCTGGGGACAGTACAATCAGCCCCAGCATTTT.

This chain joins TRBV10-3 and TRBJ2-3; D remains unclear. The germline gives CDR1 ENHRY, CDR2 SYGVKD. V lost 7 bases to trimming and J lost 2 bases, with 13 bases between them. This CDR3 has 14 amino acids. In DNA form, the CDR3 reads TGTGCCATCAAGATGGGCTTAGACACAGATACGCAGTATTTT. The encoded protein is CAIKMGLDTDTQYF.

V and J are TRBV7-2 and TRBJ2-3; no firm D call. V gave up 3 bases and J gave up 0 bases, with 4 bases separating them. CDR1 is SGHTA and CDR2 is FQGNSA in the germline V gene. This CDR3 is built from 13 residues. CDR3 coding DNA: TGTGCCAGCAGCTTTTCGAGCACAGATACGCAGTATTTT. Translation: CASSFSSTDTQYF.

The rearrangement links TRBV30 to TRBJ2-3; D gene uncertain. Germline CDR1 and CDR2: GTSNPN and SVGIG (reference sequence). Trimming left V 0 bases short and J 6 bases short, with 7 bases between. The CDR3 length is 12 residues. CDR3 DNA sequence: TGTGCCTGGAGTGTATGGGGTGATACGCAGTATTTT. Amino acids: CAWSVWGDTQYF.

With regard to this clone: Other DNA variants within this sample encode the same CDR3. The chain links TRBV5-4 to TRBJ2-7; TRBD1 or TRBD2 may be the D gene (5 bases each). The V and J ends lost 2 bases and 0 bases respectively, with 9 bases between them. This CDR3 is 14 amino acids long. CDR1 is SGHNT, CDR2 YYREEE, per germline (reference sequence). The CDR3 nucleotides read TGTGCCAGCAGCTTTTCAGGGAGCTCCTACGAGCAGTACTTC. Protein: CASSFSGSSYEQYF. The complete variable domain, with remaining parts taken from reference TRBV5-4 and TRBJ2-7, reads ETGVTQSPTHLIKTRGQQVTLRCSSQSGHNTVSWYQQALGQGPQFIFQYYREEENGRGNFPPRFSGLQFPNYSSELNVNALELDDSALYLCASSFSGSSYEQYFGPGTRLTVT.

This clone is judged large. This chain uses TRBV2 with TRBJ2-7; tentatively, D is TRBD1 (5 bases). This CDR3 is 11 amino acids long. Germline V gene data show CDR1 as SNHLY and CDR2 as FYNNEI. With 5 bases removed from V and 7 bases from J, the gap between germline ends came to 9 bases. CDR3 coding DNA: TGTGCCAGCAGTTTAGCAGGGGAGCAGTACTTC. Translating it yields CASSLAGEQYF.

The J gene is TRBJ2-5, the V gene TRBV7-9, with D perhaps matching TRBD1 (6 bases). The V and J ends lost 5 bases and 4 bases respectively, with 17 bases between them. The V gene's germline CDR1 is SEHNR and CDR2 FQNEAQ (reference sequence). CDR3 size: 15 residues. CDR3 residues: CASSNTNRVGETQYF. In DNA, the CDR3 is TGTGCCAGCAGCAATACCAACAGGGTAGGAGAGACCCAGTACTTC.

J is TRBJ1-4 and V is TRBV11-2; D not certain. CDR3 length: 15 amino acids. Germline CDR1 is SGHAT and CDR2 is FQNNGV. With 0 bases removed from V and 0 bases from J, the gap between germline ends came to 5 bases. The CDR3 here is CASSLDGTTNEKLFF. CDR3 in DNA: TGTGCCAGCAGCTTAGATGGGACAACTAATGAAAAACTGTTTTTT.

CDR3 DNA: TGTGCCAGCAGCTTGTGGCACAGGGTAAAGTATGGCTACACCTTC. Protein: CASSLWHRVKYGYTF. The V call is TRBV5-6, the J call TRBJ1-2, with D tentatively TRBD1 (6 bases). Trimming shortened V by 1 base and J by 5 bases, and 15 bases separated the two germline ends. Germline V gene lookup returns CDR1 SGHDT and CDR2 YYEEEE. The CDR3 is made up of 15 amino acids.

This sequence joins TRBV7-2 and TRBJ2-7, with D possibly matching TRBD1 (5 bases). The V end was cut by 3 bases, the J end by 5 bases, with 11 bases between. Germline V gene sequence: CDR1 SGHTA, CDR2 FQGNSA. The CDR3 has 13 amino acids. The CDR3 region is CASSFLQGHEQYF. CDR3 DNA: TGTGCCAGCAGCTTTCTTCAGGGCCACGAGCAGTACTTC. Drawing the rest from reference TRBV7-2 and TRBJ2-7, the complete variable domain is GAGVSQSPSNKVTEKGKDVELRCDPISGHTALYWYRQSLGQGLEFLIYFQGNSAPDKSGLPSDRFSAERTGGSVSTLTIQRTQQEDSAVYLCASSFLQGHEQYFGPGTRLTVT.

The J gene is TRBJ1-6, the V gene TRBV2; the match to TRBD1 covers 7 bases. V shed 7 bases, J shed 8 bases, and the junction held 11 bases outside the gene matches. The germline V gene has CDR1 SNHLY and CDR2 FYNNEI. The CDR3 runs to 15 residues. The chain's CDR3 is CASIDWRQGDSPLHF. The CDR3 region has the DNA TGTGCCAGCATCGATTGGCGACAGGGAGATTCACCCCTCCACTTT. The variable domain in full, completed from reference TRBV2 and TRBJ1-6, reads EPEVTQTPSHQVTQMGQEVILRCVPISNHLYFYWYRQILGQKVEFLVSFYNNEISEKSEIFDDQFSVERPDGSNFTLKIRSTKLEDSAMYFCASIDWRQGDSPLHFGNGTRLTVT.

The rearrangement uses TRBV2 and TRBJ1-2; D is uncertain. The CDR3 runs to 13 residues. Trimming pared 6 bases from V and 8 bases from J, leaving 16 bases between. The germline gives CDR1 SNHLY, CDR2 FYNNEI. DNA of the CDR3: TGTGCCAGCAGCCAGGACGGGAAGGTCGGCTACACCTTC. Translation: CASSQDGKVGYTF.

The J gene is TRBJ1-5, the V gene TRBV6-6; the match to TRBD1 covers 7 bases. With 6 bases clipped from V and 1 base from J, the junction kept 6 bases outside the gene matches. CDR3 length: 15 residues. CDR1 is MNHNY, CDR2 SVGAGI, per germline (reference sequence). CDR3 loop: CASSPTGTSNQPQHF. CDR3 nucleotide sequence: TGTGCCAGCAGCCCGACAGGGACCAGCAATCAGCCCCAGCATTTT.

The chain couples TRBV19 to TRBJ2-2, with 7 bases identical to TRBD1. The CDR3 covers 15 residues. Trimming removed 2 bases from V and 8 bases from J; junction bases left unmatched: 8. Germline loops: CDR1 LNHDA, CDR2 SQIVND (reference sequence). This CDR3 is CASSIQGRGKGELFF. For the CDR3, the DNA is TGTGCCAGTAGTATACAAGGCAGGGGGAAGGGGGAGCTGTTTTTT.

The CDR3 reads CASSVGLVEGGQFF. The CDR3, as DNA: TGTGCCAGCAGCGTAGGGCTAGTTGAGGGGGGGCAGTTCTTC. The genes are TRBV9 and TRBJ2-1, with D tentatively TRBD1 or TRBD2 (6 bases each). Germline V gives CDR1 SGDLS, CDR2 YYNGEE. This CDR3 has 14 amino acids. The germline V and J ends were trimmed by 0 bases and 12 bases, with 16 bases remaining between them.

V and J are TRBV5-1 and TRBJ1-2; the D is unclear. CDR1 is SGHRS and CDR2 is YFSETQ in the germline V gene. V was trimmed by 0 bases and J by 9 bases, leaving 9 bases between them. The CDR3 has 12 residues. CDR3 amino acids: CASSLALGSYTF. The CDR3 DNA is TGCGCCAGCAGCTTGGCGCTGGGGAGCTACACCTTC.

The rearrangement links TRBV7-3 to TRBJ1-1; D remains ambiguous. Germline CDR1 is SGHTA and CDR2 is FQGTGA. The CDR3 length is 13 residues. The germline V and J ends were trimmed by 0 bases and 0 bases, with 2 bases remaining between them. This CDR3 reads CASSLTLNTEAFF. CDR3 nucleotides: TGTGCCAGCAGCTTAACCCTGAACACTGAAGCTTTCTTT.

This clone turned up a few times. The chain recombines TRBV19 with TRBJ1-1, with 8 bases matching TRBD1. The ends lost 8 bases at V and 7 bases at J; junction bases unmatched: 12. CDR1 is LNHDA, CDR2 SQIVND, per germline (reference sequence). The CDR3 runs to 14 residues. The CDR3 region has the DNA TGTGCCAGTGCCAATCGGGCAGGGACAGGTGAAGCTTTCTTT. It is translated as CASANRAGTGEAFF.

J is TRBJ1-5 and V is TRBV5-1, with TRBD1 matching over 7 bases. The CDR3 has 15 residues. CDR1 is SGHRS and CDR2 is YFSETQ in the germline V gene. The trim removed 3 bases at V and 1 base at J, leaving 4 bases unmatched. CDR3: CASSSTGLSNQPQHF. As DNA, the CDR3 is TGCGCCAGCAGCTCGACAGGGTTGAGCAATCAGCCCCAGCATTTT.

The V and J genes are TRBV11-3 and TRBJ1-1; 8 bases are a match to TRBD1. Trimming removed 3 bases from V and 4 bases from J; junction bases left unmatched: 1. The CDR3 is 13 residues long. The germline CDR1 and CDR2 sequences are SGHNT and YENEEA. CDR3 loop: CASSFDRGTEAFF. The DNA of the CDR3 is TGTGCCAGCAGCTTTGACAGGGGCACTGAAGCTTTCTTT.

The chain employs TRBV5-5 and TRBJ2-7; 9 bases align to TRBD1. The germline V gene encodes CDR1 SGHKS and CDR2 YYEKEE (reference sequence). With V trimmed by 4 bases and J by 3 bases, 5 bases remained unmatched. The CDR3 contains 14 residues. This chain's CDR3 is CASSDPGQGYEQYF. The CDR3 DNA reads as TGTGCCAGCAGCGATCCGGGACAGGGCTACGAGCAGTACTTC.

This chain connects TRBV19 to TRBJ2-5; D is perhaps TRBD1 or TRBD2 (5 bases each). Trimming removed 5 bases from V and 6 bases from J, with 19 bases in between. This CDR3 is 15 amino acids long. CDR1 is LNHDA and CDR2 is SQIVND in the germline V gene (reference sequence). The CDR3, as DNA: TGTGCCAGTAGTGCCCCGGGACCGTTTATGAAGACCCAGTACTTC. Translated: CASSAPGPFMKTQYF.

The rearrangement links TRBV9 to TRBJ2-1; TRBD2 is a possible D gene (5 bases). Germline V lookup: CDR1 SGDLS, CDR2 YYNGEE. This CDR3 contains 13 residues. Trimming removed 1 base at V and 10 bases at J, with 12 bases between. The CDR3 nucleotides are TGTGCCAGCAGCGTATTGAGCGGAAGGGAGCAGTTCTTC. It translates to CASSVLSGREQFF.

This rearrangement joins TRBV27 to TRBJ2-2, with a possible D match to TRBD2 (7 bases). The CDR3 covers 18 residues. Germline lookup yields CDR1 MNHEY and CDR2 SMNVEV (reference sequence). Trimming took 2 bases from V and 6 from J, leaving 22 bases between them. CDR3 loop: CASSLDRHWGAGAGELFF. The CDR3, as DNA: TGTGCCAGCAGTTTAGACCGACATTGGGGGGCGGGAGCCGGGGAGCTGTTTTTT.

The gene calls are TRBV6-6 and TRBJ2-7; D unclear. Between the trimmed V and J ends, which lost 6 bases and 3 bases, there was a span of 6 bases. The CDR3 has 11 residues. Germline CDR1 is MNHNY and CDR2 is SVGAGI (reference sequence). The CDR3 DNA sequence: TGTGCCAGCAGCATTTTCTACGAGCAGTACTTC. Amino acids: CASSIFYEQYF.

The rearrangement links TRBV10-3 to TRBJ1-4, with TRBD1 matching 7 bases. CDR1 and CDR2 (germline): ENHRY, SYGVKD. V dropped 4 bases and J dropped 3; count of bases not matched to a gene: 5. The CDR3 is 15 residues long. The CDR3 nucleotides read TGTGCCATCAGTGTTACAGGGGTAGCTAATGAAAAACTGTTTTTT. It codes for CAISVTGVANEKLFF.

This chain connects TRBV7-3 to TRBJ1-3; weak D call: TRBD1 (5 bases). CDR1 and CDR2 from the germline V gene are SGHTA and FQGTGA. CDR3 length: 14 residues. Trimming cost V 4 bases and J 4 bases, with 11 bases left between them. The CDR3: CASSSWGAGNTIYF. CDR3 DNA: TGTGCCAGCAGCTCCTGGGGCGCCGGAAACACCATATATTTT.

The chain carries TRBV5-4 and TRBJ2-7; 14 positions agree with TRBD2. CDR1 SGHNT and CDR2 YYREEE come from the germline V gene (reference sequence). The CDR3 loop spans 16 amino acids. After removal of 4 bases from V and 2 bases from J, the junction contained 5 bases not matched to a gene. In DNA form, the CDR3 reads TGTGCCAGCAGCCTCGGGACTAGCGGGAGCCCCTACGAGCAGTACTTC. Translation: CASSLGTSGSPYEQYF.

V gene TRBV10-3 combines with J gene TRBJ1-4; no reliable D call. With 11 bases removed from V and 0 bases from J, the gap between germline ends came to 4 bases. The CDR3 contains 11 residues. CDR1 and CDR2 from the germline V gene are ENHRY and SYGVKD. CDR3 protein: CAAATNEKLFF. DNA of the CDR3: TGTGCCGCAGCAACTAATGAAAAACTGTTTTTT.

J is TRBJ1-2 and V is TRBV28; D not resolved. Germline V gene lookup returns CDR1 MDHEN and CDR2 SYDVKM. This CDR3 spans 13 amino acids. Trimming removed 6 bases at V and 5 bases at J, with 13 bases between. CDR3 in DNA: TGTGCCAGCAGCCGAGTGGGAGCTTATGGCTACACCTTC. This translates into CASSRVGAYGYTF.